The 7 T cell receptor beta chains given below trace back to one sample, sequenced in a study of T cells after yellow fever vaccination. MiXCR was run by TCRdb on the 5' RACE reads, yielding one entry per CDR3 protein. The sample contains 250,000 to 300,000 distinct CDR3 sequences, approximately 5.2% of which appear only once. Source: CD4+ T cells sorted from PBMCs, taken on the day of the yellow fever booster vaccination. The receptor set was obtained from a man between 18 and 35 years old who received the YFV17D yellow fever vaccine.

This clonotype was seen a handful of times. The CDR3 sequence: CASSQSGRYCSGANVLTF. The CDR3 region has the DNA TGCGCCAGCAGTCAATCGGGACGGTATTGCTCTGGGGCCAACGTCCTGACTTTC. The chain couples TRBV23-1 to TRBJ2-6, with D tentatively TRBD1 or TRBD2 (5 bases each). TRBV23-1 is assigned to the ORF class and has an uncertain function. The CDR3 sequence is 18 residues long. V lost 0 bases and J lost 0, with 12 bases in between.

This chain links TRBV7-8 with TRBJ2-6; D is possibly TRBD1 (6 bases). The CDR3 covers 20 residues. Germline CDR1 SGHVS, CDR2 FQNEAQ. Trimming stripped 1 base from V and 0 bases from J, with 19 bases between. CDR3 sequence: CASSLESSNRVTSGANVLTF. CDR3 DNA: TGTGCCAGCAGCTTAGAATCGTCCAACAGGGTCACCTCTGGGGCCAACGTCCTGACTTTC.

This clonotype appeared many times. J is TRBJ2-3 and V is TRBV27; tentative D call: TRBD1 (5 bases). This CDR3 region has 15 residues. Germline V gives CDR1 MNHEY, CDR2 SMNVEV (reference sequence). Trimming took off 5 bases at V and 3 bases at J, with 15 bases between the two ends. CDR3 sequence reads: CASSVLTQGTDTQYF. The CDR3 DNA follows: TGTGCCAGCAGTGTTCTAACCCAGGGAACAGATACGCAGTATTTT.

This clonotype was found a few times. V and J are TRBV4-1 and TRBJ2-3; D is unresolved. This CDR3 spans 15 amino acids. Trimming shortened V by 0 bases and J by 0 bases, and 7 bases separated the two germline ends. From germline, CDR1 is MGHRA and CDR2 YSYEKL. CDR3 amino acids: CASSQEAASTDTQYF. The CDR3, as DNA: TGCGCCAGCAGCCAAGAGGCAGCTAGCACAGATACGCAGTATTTT.

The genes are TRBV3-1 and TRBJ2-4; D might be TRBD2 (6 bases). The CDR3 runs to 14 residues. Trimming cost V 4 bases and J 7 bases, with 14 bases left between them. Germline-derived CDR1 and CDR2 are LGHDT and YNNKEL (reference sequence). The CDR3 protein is CASSPGTGGNIQYF. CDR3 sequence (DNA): TGTGCCAGCAGCCCCGGGACCGGAGGGAACATTCAGTACTTC.

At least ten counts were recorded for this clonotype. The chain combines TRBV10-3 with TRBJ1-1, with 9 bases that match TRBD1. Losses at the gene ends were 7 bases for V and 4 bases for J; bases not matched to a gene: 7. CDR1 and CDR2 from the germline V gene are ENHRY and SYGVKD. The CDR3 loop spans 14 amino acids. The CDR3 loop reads CAIKGQGGTTEAFF. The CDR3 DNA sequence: TGTGCCATCAAGGGACAGGGCGGGACCACTGAAGCTTTCTTT.

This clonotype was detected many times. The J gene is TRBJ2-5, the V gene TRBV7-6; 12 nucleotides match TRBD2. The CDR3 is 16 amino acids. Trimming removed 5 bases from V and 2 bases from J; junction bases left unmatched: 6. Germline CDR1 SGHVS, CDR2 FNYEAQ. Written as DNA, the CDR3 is TGTGCCAGCAGCCTACAAGGACTAGCGGGACAAGAGACCCAGTACTTC. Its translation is CASSLQGLAGQETQYF.